What follows are 23 T cell receptor beta chains derived from one specimen sequenced in a study of metastatic and nonmetastatic thyroid tumors. Each patient came to thyroid surgery without any prior treatment (of any kind). TCRdb re-clonotyped the PCR reads via MiXCR. The sample yields some 30,000 clones, 10% to 12% seen once. The sample consisted of blood. The receptors stem from a female donor with papillary thyroid cancer or a benign thyroid nodule (not recorded which). Some clones in this sample may be carry-over from other donors' samples.

This clone was seen at least ten times. The rearrangement links TRBV10-3 to TRBJ1-1; TRBD1 might be the D (5 bases). Trimming removed 4 bases at V and 4 bases at J, with 22 bases between. Germline-derived CDR1 and CDR2 are ENHRY and SYGVKD. The CDR3 extends over 17 amino acids. CDR3 protein: CAISGGGDFAYGTEAFF. The CDR3 bases are TGTGCCATCAGTGGGGGGGGGGACTTCGCTTACGGCACTGAAGCTTTCTTT.

J is TRBJ1-6 and V is TRBV28; 8 nucleotides line up with TRBD1. The CDR3 length is 11 residues. CDR1 and CDR2 from the germline V gene are MDHEN and SYDVKM. The junction had 5 bases not matched to a gene; V was cut back by 4 bases and J by 18 bases. The CDR3 loop is CASSSPGQDHF. DNA of the CDR3: TGTGCCAGCAGTTCCCCGGGACAGGACCACTTT.

This clone was recorded at least ten times. The chain has TRBV19 and TRBJ1-4; 7 bases map to TRBD1. V lost 3 bases to trimming and J lost 4 bases; unmatched junction nucleotides: 8. The CDR3 loop spans 16 amino acids. Per germline, CDR1 LNHDA and CDR2 SQIVND (reference sequence). Written as DNA, the CDR3 is TGTGCCAGTAGTATTCGCGGCAGGGGGTTTAATGAAAAACTGTTTTTT. It yields the protein CASSIRGRGFNEKLFF.

This clone was counted at least ten times. This rearrangement joins TRBV5-6 to TRBJ1-2; 8 bases are shared with TRBD1. Germline values: CDR1 SGHDT, CDR2 YYEEEE. This CDR3 contains 13 residues. V lost 4 bases, J lost 4 bases, and 3 bases stayed unmatched. The CDR3 region has the DNA TGTGCCAGCAGCCCCGGGACAGGCTATGGCTACACCTTC. It yields the protein CASSPGTGYGYTF.

This clone was recorded many times. V is TRBV2 and J is TRBJ1-5; D is perhaps TRBD1 (5 bases). CDR3 length: 13 amino acids. Germline V lookup: CDR1 SNHLY, CDR2 FYNNEI. The V and J ends lost 7 bases and 6 bases respectively, with 13 bases between them. CDR3 DNA: TGTGCCAGCACGGGGGGGGTCATTCAGCCCCAGCATTTT. It translates to CASTGGVIQPQHF.

This clone was seen at least ten times. The chain has TRBV6-2 or TRBV6-3 and TRBJ1-4; D is ambiguous. The V and J ends lost 0 bases and 14 bases respectively, with 7 bases between them. The CDR3 length is 11 residues. The V gene's germline CDR1 is MNHEY and CDR2 SVGEGT. CDR3 loop: CASSYSDRLFF. The CDR3 DNA sequence: TGTGCCAGCAGTTACTCGGACCGCCTGTTTTTT.

This clone was found many times. V is TRBV6-2 or TRBV6-3 and J is TRBJ2-2; 11 bases are a match to TRBD2. Per the germline V gene, CDR1 is MNHEY and CDR2 is SVGEGT. The CDR3 is made up of 16 amino acids. V was pared by 4 bases and J by 0 bases, with 1 base of the junction left unmatched. Here the CDR3 DNA reads TGTGCCAGCAGTTTTAGCGGGAGGGCGAACACCGGGGAGCTGTTTTTT. This gives the protein CASSFSGRANTGELFF.

This clone was counted only a few times. The rearrangement uses TRBV24-1 and TRBJ1-3; TRBD1 is a possible D gene (6 bases). The CDR3 contains 17 residues. Trimming removed 0 bases from V and 1 base from J, with 12 bases in between. Germline lookup yields CDR1 KGHDR and CDR2 SFDVKD. As DNA, the CDR3 is TGTGCCACCAGTGATTTGGAGAAGGGGGTTTCTGGAAACACCATATATTTT. Translating gives CATSDLEKGVSGNTIYF.

Many counts were recorded for this clone. The rearrangement links TRBV3-1 to TRBJ1-1, with D unresolved. Germline V lookup: CDR1 LGHDT, CDR2 YNNKEL (reference sequence). V was clipped by 3 bases and J by 4 bases, with 15 bases between them. The CDR3 is made up of 15 amino acids. CDR3 coding DNA: TGTGCCAGCAGCCAGGACCTCCAAGGGAGCACTGAAGCTTTCTTT. This translates into CASSQDLQGSTEAFF.

Concerning this clone itself: Mismatch with germline at one junction end may stem from a read error. The genes are TRBV3-1 and TRBJ2-1; D ambiguous. The CDR3 loop spans 16 amino acids. Germline lookup yields CDR1 LGHDT and CDR2 YNNKEL (reference sequence). CDR3 sequence: CASSQEVHISHNEQFF. The CDR3 bases are TGTGCCAGCAGCCAAGAGGTCCACATCTCCCACAATGAGCAGTTCTTC.

This clone was detected only once. The rearrangement joins TRBV7-6 to TRBJ2-2, with TRBD1 as a possible D gene (6 bases). The CDR3 loop spans 17 amino acids. Germline V gene sequence: CDR1 SGHVS, CDR2 FNYEAQ. V lost 1 base, J lost 5 bases, and 17 bases lay in between. The CDR3 spells CASSLGGRAGETGELFF. DNA for the CDR3: TGTGCCAGCAGCTTAGGGGGAAGGGCAGGGGAAACCGGGGAGCTGTTTTTT.

This clone was counted ten times or more. The V gene is TRBV29-1, the J gene TRBJ1-2; D is uncertain. Trimming took off 5 bases at V and 3 bases at J, with 16 bases between the two ends. The CDR3 extends over 14 amino acids. Germline CDR1 is SQVTM and CDR2 is ANQGSEA. This chain's CDR3 is CSVIEGGKDYGYTF. The CDR3 DNA reads as TGCAGCGTTATCGAAGGAGGAAAAGACTATGGCTACACCTTC.

The chain uses TRBV5-1 and TRBJ1-3; 8 bases agree with TRBD1. This CDR3 has 16 amino acids. V shed 0 bases and J 7 bases; nucleotides not matched to a gene: 9. From germline, CDR1 is SGHRS and CDR2 YFSETQ. The CDR3 reads CASSLGVDRGSNTIYF. The CDR3 coding sequence is TGCGCCAGCAGCTTGGGAGTTGACAGGGGTTCCAACACCATATATTTT.

This clone was observed a few times. Other nucleotide sequences from this sample produce the same CDR3. The chain employs TRBV12-3 or TRBV12-4 and TRBJ2-2, with D possibly matching TRBD2 (6 bases). The CDR3 is 15 amino acids. Trimming removed 0 bases at V and 4 bases at J, with 9 bases between. The CDR3 sequence is CASSLAGGRTGELFF. The CDR3 DNA reads TGTGCCAGCAGTTTAGCGGGGGGTCGCACCGGGGAGCTGTTTTTT.

Judged by abundance, this clone is medium-sized. This chain links TRBV6-1 with TRBJ2-1, with 7 bases lining up with TRBD1. V dropped 6 bases and J dropped 0; count of bases not matched to a gene: 8. CDR1 is MNHNS and CDR2 is SASEGT in the germline V gene. The CDR3 is 16 amino acids. The CDR3, as DNA: TGTGCCAGCAGCGTTGGGACAGCGAGCTCCTACAATGAGCAGTTCTTC. Protein product: CASSVGTASSYNEQFF.

This clone counts as medium-sized. J is TRBJ2-7 and V is TRBV6-1; no firm D call. Trimming shortened V by 5 bases and J by 2 bases, and 7 bases separated the two germline ends. The CDR3 runs to 12 residues. Germline V lookup: CDR1 MNHNS, CDR2 SASEGT. The CDR3 reads CASSSVPYEQYF. The DNA for the CDR3 is TGTGCCAGCAGTTCGGTACCCTACGAGCAGTACTTC.

This clone was found many times. The rearrangement uses TRBV4-1 and TRBJ1-1, with 7 bases fitting TRBD1. The V segment lost 4 bases and the J segment 3 bases; nucleotides outside the gene matches: 8. Looked up from germline, CDR1 is MGHRA and CDR2 is YSYEKL. CDR3 length equals 15 residues. CDR3 residues: CASSRNEGADTEAFF. CDR3 sequence (DNA): TGCGCCAGCAGCCGTAACGAGGGGGCTGACACTGAAGCTTTCTTT.

This clone was detected ten times or more. The chain has TRBV11-1 and TRBJ2-1, with 11 bases fitting TRBD2. This CDR3 spans 15 amino acids. From germline, CDR1 is SGHAT and CDR2 FQDESV (reference sequence). Losses at the gene ends were 5 bases for V and 12 bases for J; bases not matched to a gene: 12. The CDR3: CASSQVGLAGGRQFF. The CDR3 DNA is TGTGCCAGCAGCCAGGTGGGGCTAGCGGGAGGACGGCAGTTCTTC.

This clone appeared many times. V gene TRBV10-2 combines with J gene TRBJ1-1; D might be TRBD1 (6 bases). The CDR3 is made up of 13 amino acids. From germline, CDR1 is WSHSY and CDR2 SAAADI. Trimming cost V 6 bases and J 6 bases, with 14 bases left between them. The CDR3 DNA reads as TGCGCCAGCAGAAGACAGGATGGGTCTGAAGCTTTCTTT. Translation: CASRRQDGSEAFF.

This clone showed up many times. CDR3 in amino acids: CASSLRTGTRNSPLHF. In DNA form, the CDR3 reads TGTGCCAGCAGCCTCAGAACCGGGACAAGGAATTCACCCCTCCACTTT. The gene calls are TRBV14 and TRBJ1-6; tentative D call: TRBD1 (6 bases). V lost 4 bases, J lost 7 bases, and 17 bases lay in between. Germline V lookup: CDR1 SGHDN, CDR2 FVKESK. This CDR3 region has 16 residues.

The rearrangement links TRBV3-1 to TRBJ2-1; D may be TRBD2 (6 bases). The CDR3 totals 16 residues. Trimming pared 2 bases from V and 2 bases from J, leaving 13 bases between. Germline assignment: CDR1 LGHDT and CDR2 YNNKEL (reference sequence). CDR3 sequence reads: CASSQPGSLAYNEQFF. CDR3 sequence (DNA): TGTGCCAGCAGCCAACCCGGGAGCCTGGCCTACAATGAGCAGTTCTTC.

This clone was observed at least ten times. J is TRBJ1-2 and V is TRBV19, with D maybe TRBD1 (6 bases). Germline-derived CDR1 and CDR2 are LNHDA and SQIVND (reference sequence). Trimming took off 5 bases at V and 7 bases at J, with 20 bases between the two ends. The CDR3 length is 15 residues. For the CDR3, the DNA is TGTGCCAGTAGTCCCCGAGGGGGTGAGGTCGGTGGCTACACCTTC. Its protein is CASSPRGGEVGGYTF.

The sample holds many counts of this clone. The chain carries TRBV5-6 and TRBJ2-7, with 7 bases that match TRBD2. The V gene's germline CDR1 is SGHDT and CDR2 YYEEEE. The CDR3 has 15 amino acids. Trimming took 0 bases from V and 0 from J; bases not matched to a gene: 3. The CDR3 protein is CASSLGAGISYEQYF. In nucleotides, the CDR3 is TGTGCCAGCAGCTTGGGAGCGGGAATCTCCTACGAGCAGTACTTC.